The source of this TCR beta chain is a study of T cells in Graves' hyperthyroidism and ophthalmopathy. Study-wide findings and caveats: Before onset, by a median of around six months, the model predicted ophthalmopathy.

V was clipped by 1 base and J by 0 bases, with 17 bases between them. The germline V gene encodes CDR1 SGHKS and CDR2 YYEKEE (reference sequence). The CDR3 length is 19 residues. This clonotype was seen many times. Its cognate antigen is unknown. Amplified TCR beta CDR3 regions came from RNA transcripts. An initial round of RT-PCR targeting the TCR CDR3 relied on the HTBI primer set. TCRdb processed the multiplex PCR reads anew with MiXCR; each CDR3 protein has one entry. Of 700,000 to 950,000 distinct CDR3 sequences listed, 30% to 40% are singletons. The receptor comes from a woman aged 40 to 49 with Graves' hyperthyroidism. The chain carries TRBV5-5 and TRBJ2-6; D perhaps matches TRBD1 (5 bases). Source material: blood. The CDR3 sequence: CASSLRDSLFLSGANVLTF. The CDR3, as DNA: TGTGCCAGCAGCTTGCGAGACAGCCTTTTCCTCTCTGGGGCCAACGTCCTGACTTTC.